The 28 T cell receptor beta chains below all came from one sample that was sequenced in a study of T cell responses to AZD1222 COVID-19 vaccine. The protocol was immunoSEQ multiplex PCR, while the TCRdb copy is restricted to in-frame clones and leaves out a portion. The sample holds 140,000 to 150,000 clones, approximately 89% seen once. This material consisted of peripheral blood, taken on day 0 of AZD1222 vaccination. The receptors derive from an adult in good health.

The genes are TRBV5-1 and TRBJ2-5, with D unclear. V was shortened by 0 bases and J by 1 base, with 10 bases between the two germline ends. CDR3 length: 15 amino acids. Per the germline V gene, CDR1 is SGHRS and CDR2 is YFSETQ. For the CDR3, the DNA is TGCGCCAGCAGCTTGGAAATGAACCGCCAAGAGACCCAGTACTTC. Translation gives CASSLEMNRQETQYF.

The rearrangement links TRBV6-1 to TRBJ2-1; 11 bases line up with TRBD2. Germline trimming cut 3 bases from V and 3 bases from J; bases unmatched to any gene: 1. Germline CDR1 is MNHNS and CDR2 is SASEGT. There are 15 residues in the CDR3. The CDR3 here is CASSDLAGGYNEQFF. CDR3 sequence (DNA): TGTGCCAGCAGTGACCTAGCGGGAGGCTACAATGAGCAGTTCTTC.

The chain uses TRBV4-1 and TRBJ2-1, with D uncertain. V lost 4 bases and J 5 bases, leaving 6 bases between the germline ends. The CDR3 is made up of 12 amino acids. CDR1 is MGHRA and CDR2 is YSYEKL in the germline V gene. CDR3 DNA sequence: TGCGCCAGCAGCCCTTTCGACAATGAGCAGTTCTTC. The encoded protein is CASSPFDNEQFF.

The gene calls are TRBV18 and TRBJ2-5; D possibly matches TRBD1 or TRBD2 (5 bases each). CDR1 and CDR2 (germline): KGHSH, LQKENI. The CDR3 length is 14 residues. Deletions cut 2 bases from V and 3 bases from J, with 10 bases between. In DNA, the CDR3 is TGTGCCAGCTCACCAACAGGAGGAAAAGAGACCCAGTACTTC. Translated, it gives CASSPTGGKETQYF.

The V and J genes are TRBV4-3 and TRBJ1-4, with D perhaps TRBD1 (5 bases). In germline, CDR1 is LGHNA, CDR2 YSLEER. The germline V and J ends were trimmed by 0 bases and 14 bases, with 16 bases remaining between them. The CDR3 is made up of 14 amino acids. Here the CDR3 DNA reads TGCGCCAGCAGCCAAGATTTGGGGGTCCGCTATCTGTTTTTT. Residues: CASSQDLGVRYLFF.

This clone was observed a handful of times. The chain recombines TRBV9 with TRBJ2-7, with a tentative D call TRBD1 (6 bases). V gave up 1 base and J gave up 6 bases, with 17 bases separating them. Per the germline V gene, CDR1 is SGDLS and CDR2 is YYNGEE. The CDR3 length is 15 residues. CDR3 nucleotides: TGTGCCAGCAGCGTACTCCTTGGACGAGGGGGCGAGCAGTACTTC. Translated, it gives CASSVLLGRGGEQYF.

This clone has a single count. V gene TRBV5-1 combines with J gene TRBJ1-1; D gene uncertain. The germline CDR1 and CDR2 sequences are SGHRS and YFSETQ. V was pared by 0 bases and J by 4 bases, with 10 bases between. This CDR3 spans 14 amino acids. CDR3: CASSLVGPSTEAFF. In DNA, the CDR3 is TGCGCCAGCAGCTTGGTAGGGCCGAGCACTGAAGCTTTCTTT.

V and J are TRBV5-1 and TRBJ2-3; maybe TRBD1 (7 bases). Per germline, CDR1 SGHRS and CDR2 YFSETQ. Trimming removed 4 bases from V and 0 bases from J, with 15 bases in between. This CDR3 has 16 residues. The CDR3 protein is CASSTTGAGSTDTQYF. The CDR3 DNA reads as TGCGCCAGCAGCACCACAGGGGCGGGGAGCACAGATACGCAGTATTTT.

The rearrangement joins TRBV5-1 to TRBJ2-2; D is unclear. The CDR3 runs to 14 residues. Germline V CDR1 and CDR2: SGHRS, YFSETQ. Trimming cost V 7 bases and J 3 bases, with 13 bases left between them. CDR3 sequence: CASSLDGDTGELFF. CDR3 nucleotides: TGCGCCAGCTCCTTGGACGGAGACACCGGGGAGCTGTTTTTT.

The gene calls are TRBV7-2 and TRBJ2-5; TRBD1 might be the D (5 bases). V lost 2 bases, J lost 5 bases, and 12 bases lay in between. This CDR3 spans 14 amino acids. Germline V gene data show CDR1 as SGHTA and CDR2 as FQGNSA. The CDR3 DNA sequence: TGTGCCAGCAGCTTAACAGCAGGGCGGGAGACCCAGTACTTC. This codes for CASSLTAGRETQYF. The full variable domain, in which reference TRBV7-2 and TRBJ2-5 provide the parts outside the CDR3, is GAGVSQSPSNKVTEKGKDVELRCDPISGHTALYWYRQSLGQGLEFLIYFQGNSAPDKSGLPSDRFSAERTGGSVSTLTIQRTQQEDSAVYLCASSLTAGRETQYFGPGTRLLVL.

This chain's CDR3 is CASSVGGRLSEQFF. The CDR3 nucleotides are TGTGCCAGCAGCGTAGGAGGTCGGTTGAGTGAGCAGTTCTTC. The rearrangement joins TRBV9 to TRBJ2-1; no firm D call. V lost 0 bases, J lost 9 bases, and 13 bases lay in between. The germline V gene encodes CDR1 SGDLS and CDR2 YYNGEE. The CDR3 is made up of 14 amino acids. Using reference TRBV9 and TRBJ2-1 for the parts outside the CDR3, the full variable domain is DSGVTQTPKHLITATGQRVTLRCSPRSGDLSVYWYQQSLDQGLQFLIQYYNGEERAKGNILERFSAQQFPDLHSELNLSSLELGDSALYFCASSVGGRLSEQFFGPGTRLTVL.

The rearrangement links TRBV10-3 to TRBJ1-3, with D hard to call. The V and J ends lost 2 bases and 2 bases respectively, with 7 bases between them. This CDR3 region has 14 residues. Germline CDR1 is ENHRY and CDR2 is SYGVKD. CDR3 DNA sequence: TGTGCCATCAGTGAGCCACAGACTGGAAACACCATATATTTT. It specifies CAISEPQTGNTIYF.

V gene TRBV15 combines with J gene TRBJ1-4, with no clear D. This CDR3 region has 13 residues. Trimming left V 3 bases short and J 7 bases short, with 9 bases between. CDR1 LNHNV and CDR2 YYDKDF come from the germline V gene (reference sequence). CDR3 nucleotide sequence: TGTGCCACCAGCAGGGGGTTGAGTGAAAAACTGTTTTTT. The encoded protein is CATSRGLSEKLFF.

This clone was detected once. The chain's CDR3 is CASSLYGYTF. The CDR3 coding sequence is TGTGCCAGCAGCCTCTATGGCTACACCTTC. The chain employs TRBV7-3 and TRBJ1-2; no firm D call. The CDR3 sequence is 10 residues long. V lost 5 bases and J 4 bases, leaving 2 bases between the germline ends. In germline, CDR1 is SGHTA, CDR2 FQGTGA.

This clone was counted a single time. This chain connects TRBV3-1 (or the pseudogene TRBV3-2) to TRBJ1-2; 8 nucleotides align to TRBD1. The CDR3 extends over 18 amino acids. Germline CDR1 LGHDT, CDR2 YNNKEL (reference sequence). The V gene end was trimmed by 0 bases and the J gene end by 3 bases; junction bases not matched to a gene: 12. CDR3 bases: TGTGCCAGCAGCCAAGATTTTCCCGGACAGGGTGTTGACTATGGCTACACCTTC. Amino acids: CASSQDFPGQGVDYGYTF.

The rearrangement uses TRBV9 and TRBJ2-4; either TRBD1 or TRBD2 may fit D (5 bases each). Trimming took 3 bases from V and 6 from J, leaving 19 bases between them. CDR3 size: 16 residues. CDR1 is SGDLS, CDR2 YYNGEE, per germline. The CDR3 region is CASSAYHTGHGNIQYF. CDR3 nucleotides: TGTGCCAGCAGCGCATATCACACGGGGCATGGAAACATTCAGTACTTC.

V is TRBV27 and J is TRBJ2-7; TRBD2 aligns across 12 bases. Trimming took 5 bases from V and 7 from J; bases not matched to a gene: 9. The CDR3 runs 15 residues. The germline CDR1 and CDR2 sequences are MNHEY and SMNVEV (reference sequence). The CDR3 sequence is CASSPGTSGRREQYF. CDR3 bases: TGTGCCAGCAGTCCTGGAACTAGCGGGAGGCGAGAGCAGTACTTC.

CDR3 in DNA: TGTGCCAGTTCCAGGCTAAACACTGAAGCTTTCTTT. Translated: CASSRLNTEAFF. The rearrangement joins TRBV19 to TRBJ1-1; the D is unclear. The V end was cut by 8 bases, the J end by 2 bases, with 9 bases between. The CDR3 loop spans 12 amino acids. Germline V gives CDR1 LNHDA, CDR2 SQIVND (reference sequence).

This chain links TRBV6-2 or TRBV6-3 with TRBJ2-2; the match to TRBD2 covers 11 bases. CDR1 is MNHEY and CDR2 is SVGEGT in the germline V gene. The CDR3 is made up of 18 amino acids. V dropped 4 bases and J dropped 3; count of bases not matched to a gene: 10. CDR3 region: CASSSRLAGKLDTGELFF. The CDR3 bases are TGTGCCAGCAGTTCACGACTAGCGGGAAAGCTGGACACCGGGGAGCTGTTTTTT.

This chain joins TRBV11-2 and TRBJ2-2; TRBD1 agrees at 9 bases. The V segment lost 4 bases and the J segment 1 base; nucleotides outside the gene matches: 1. The germline gives CDR1 SGHAT, CDR2 FQNNGV. This CDR3 is built from 15 residues. CDR3 nucleotides: TGTGCCAGCAGCTCGGACAGGGGGAACACCGGGGAGCTGTTTTTT. Its translation is CASSSDRGNTGELFF.

The rearrangement uses TRBV27 and TRBJ2-7, with 9 bases identical to TRBD2. There are 17 residues in the CDR3. Germline CDR1 MNHEY, CDR2 SMNVEV (reference sequence). The junction had 14 bases not matched to a gene; V was cut back by 4 bases and J by 4 bases. The CDR3 region has the DNA TGTGCCAGCAGTTCCCGTAGGGGCGCGGGGGGGGAATACGAGCAGTACTTC. Amino acids: CASSSRRGAGGEYEQYF.

The chain carries TRBV19 and TRBJ2-3, with 7 bases lining up with TRBD1. Germline values: CDR1 LNHDA, CDR2 SQIVND (reference sequence). This CDR3 region has 15 residues. With 6 bases clipped from V and 2 bases from J, the junction kept 8 bases outside the gene matches. The CDR3: CASRGQGEATDTQYF. CDR3 DNA: TGTGCCAGTAGGGGCCAGGGGGAAGCCACAGATACGCAGTATTTT.

The chain is built from TRBV4-3 and TRBJ1-1; D uncertain. CDR1 is LGHNA, CDR2 YSLEER, per germline. The CDR3 has 16 residues. Deletions cut 0 bases from V and 1 base from J, with 12 bases between. In DNA, the CDR3 is TGCGCCAGCAGCCAAGATAGCACAGCCGAGAACACTGAAGCTTTCTTT. It codes for CASSQDSTAENTEAFF.

This rearrangement joins TRBV2 to TRBJ2-5, with TRBD2 matching 7 bases. CDR1 SNHLY and CDR2 FYNNEI come from the germline V gene. This CDR3 contains 12 residues. V lost 11 bases to trimming and J lost 4 bases; unmatched junction nucleotides: 7. The CDR3 reads CAGMGGRETQYF. As DNA, the CDR3 is TGTGCCGGGATGGGCGGGAGAGAGACCCAGTACTTC.

The rearrangement uses TRBV7-2 and TRBJ1-2; TRBD1 aligns across 8 bases. The CDR3 length is 15 residues. With 0 bases clipped from V and 3 bases from J, the junction kept 3 bases outside the gene matches. CDR1 and CDR2 (germline): SGHTA, FQGNSA. CDR3 bases: TGTGCCAGCAGCTTAGCGCAGGGGGCGGACTATGGCTACACCTTC. This sequence encodes CASSLAQGADYGYTF.

The chain has TRBV5-1 and TRBJ2-5; D is possibly TRBD1 (6 bases). This CDR3 has 17 amino acids. The germline gives CDR1 SGHRS, CDR2 YFSETQ. V lost 4 bases to trimming and J lost 0 bases, with 19 bases between them. The CDR3: CASSRDNRVADQETQYF. The CDR3 DNA reads as TGCGCCAGCAGCAGAGACAACAGGGTGGCAGACCAAGAGACCCAGTACTTC.

The chain employs TRBV4-3 and TRBJ1-1; 8 bases align to TRBD1. Germline CDR1 and CDR2: LGHNA and YSLEER. The length of the CDR3 is 15 residues. V lost 3 bases and J lost 1; bases outside the gene matches: 4. In DNA, the CDR3 is TGCGCCAGCAGCCAGGGGGGACAGGCGAACACTGAAGCTTTCTTT. Translation gives CASSQGGQANTEAFF.

V is TRBV28 and J is TRBJ1-5; 8 nucleotides agree with TRBD1. Germline CDR1 MDHEN, CDR2 SYDVKM. The J segment lost 6 bases and the V segment lost 6 bases, leaving 10 bases of the junction unmatched. The CDR3 is 15 amino acids. CDR3 DNA: TGTGCCAGCAGATCCTCTTACAGGGGGGGTCAGCCCCAGCATTTT. Its protein product is CASRSSYRGGQPQHF.